This entry is about one T cell receptor (beta chain). Template switching, a step in the protocol, added a universal primer site, and cDNA carried unique molecular identifiers. TCRdb independently ran MiXCR on the 5' RACE reads; one entry per CDR3 protein. The table has roughly 700,000 distinct CDR3 sequences, less than 10% seen once; the top ten hold around 0.98%. This entry is derived from a study of identical twins. CDR3 size: 14 residues. V dropped 3 bases and J dropped 6; count of bases not matched to a gene: 3. Germline V gene lookup returns CDR1 LGHNA and CDR2 YSLEER. These data were likewise used in another study, on yellow fever vaccine responses in identical twins.

The sample consisted of PBMCs. The sequence was collected from a woman in her late teens or twenties in good health. This sequence joins TRBV4-3 and TRBJ2-1; 9 nucleotides align to TRBD2. CDR3 DNA sequence: TGCGCCAGCAGCCAGGAGACTAGCGGCAATGAGCAGTTCTTC. Translating gives CASSQETSGNEQFF.